This record concerns one TCR beta chain sequence. The data originate from a study of T cells after yellow fever vaccination. TCRdb re-called the 5' RACE reads through MiXCR, storing one row per CDR3 protein. The sample has around 530,000 distinct CDR3 sequences, about a sixth seen once. The V segment lost 1 base and the J segment 8 bases; nucleotides outside the gene matches: 6. The CDR3 loop spans 14 amino acids. Germline assignment: CDR1 SGHKS and CDR2 YYEKEE (reference sequence). The TCR was taken from a man aged 18 to 29 who received the YFV17D yellow fever vaccine. The rearrangement uses TRBV5-5 and TRBJ1-2, with TRBD1 matching 9 bases. The starting material was PBMCs, obtained around 5 days after the first yellow fever vaccination. DNA of the CDR3: TGTGCCAGCAGCTTGAGGGACAGGGTGTACGGCTACACCTTC. This encodes CASSLRDRVYGYTF.